This passage covers 3 T cell receptor beta chains from one sample sequenced in a study of T cell repertoires in cytomegalovirus infection. TCRdb passed the reads through MiXCR, listing each CDR3 protein once. The sample lists roughly 760,000 distinct CDR3 sequences, roughly 35% occurring once. The sequencing sample was made of PBMCs. These receptors came from a human donor in good health (CMV status not recorded). Some clones in this sample may be carry-over from other donors' samples.

The chain uses TRBV28 and TRBJ1-2; D is unresolved. Germline V gene data show CDR1 as MDHEN and CDR2 as SYDVKM. V lost 7 bases to trimming and J lost 6 bases, with 24 bases between them. The CDR3 loop spans 16 amino acids. The DNA for the CDR3 is TGTGCCAGCATACATGGCAGGTCGTTTCGGGCGAATGGCTACACCTTC. It encodes CASIHGRSFRANGYTF.

At least ten counts were recorded for this clonotype. The chain has TRBV7-6 and TRBJ1-4; D unclear. Germline values: CDR1 SGHVS, CDR2 FNYEAQ. Trimming cost V 1 base and J 7 bases, with 13 bases left between them. The CDR3 loop spans 15 amino acids. The CDR3 here is CASSLGPQLAEKLFF. In nucleotides, the CDR3 is TGTGCCAGCAGCTTAGGCCCACAGTTGGCTGAAAAACTGTTTTTT. The whole variable domain, filled in from reference TRBV7-6 and TRBJ1-4, reads GAGVSQSPRYKVTKRGQDVALRCDPISGHVSLYWYRQALGQGPEFLTYFNYEAQQDKSGLPNDRFSAERPEGSISTLTIQRTEQRDSAMYRCASSLGPQLAEKLFFGSGTQLSVL.

The rearrangement uses TRBV19 and TRBJ2-4; perhaps TRBD2 as D (6 bases). Germline V gene lookup returns CDR1 LNHDA and CDR2 SQIVND (reference sequence). The V and J ends lost 9 bases and 1 base respectively, with 13 bases between them. The CDR3 length is 14 residues. The CDR3 protein is CASRGGVAKNIQYF. Here the CDR3 DNA reads TGTGCCAGCCGGGGAGGAGTTGCCAAAAACATTCAGTACTTC.